The clone carrying this T cell receptor (beta chain) was found once. No antigen is known for it. The donors were in the approximately 130-subject validation cohort; that cohort was separate from the approximately 670-subject first cohort. These data belong to a study of cytomegalovirus exposure and HLA in healthy donors. Germline loops: CDR1 SGHDT, CDR2 YYEEEE. Unmatched junction bases numbered 6, after V lost 4 bases and J lost 4 bases. The CDR3 totals 16 residues. Study conclusions and caveats: In vitro experiments confirmed that three CMV-associated chains were specific for CMV antigens. The study labeled 150 or so TCR beta chains cytomegalovirus-associated. Many donors shared some public TCRs, even though most TCR sequences were rare.

Only in-frame clones appear in the TCRdb table, and some are missing; sequencing was by immunoSEQ multiplex PCR. The sample carries some 270,000 clones, 80% to 90% recorded once. The chain is built from TRBV5-6 and TRBJ2-5, with 14 bases identical to TRBD2. The sequencing sample was made of PBMCs. The clonotype was recovered from a woman between 18 and 29 years old in good health and CMV-seronegative. The CDR3: CASSTTGTSGGETQYF. CDR3 DNA: TGTGCCAGCAGCACTACCGGGACTAGCGGGGGAGAGACCCAGTACTTC. The full variable domain, completed using reference TRBV5-6 and TRBJ2-5, is DAGVTQSPTHLIKTRGQQVTLRCSPKSGHDTVSWYQQALGQGPQFIFQYYEEEERQRGNFPDRFSGHQFPNYSSELNVNALLLGDSALYLCASSTTGTSGGETQYFGPGTRLLVL.